The sequence of this T cell receptor beta chain was determined in a study of OX40 agonist ivuxolimab in advanced cancers. For the study at large: From roughly 20 to 85 years was the age range, with a mean of roughly 59 years, and 65% to 90% were male.

As regards this clone: What it binds is not known.

Germline loops: CDR1 SEHNR, CDR2 FQNEAQ (reference sequence). Deletions cut 1 base from V and 4 bases from J, with 13 bases between. The CDR3 covers 15 residues. Whole-study results and caveats: More expanded clones were found, on average, in CD8+ than in CD4+ T cells.

Sequencing was performed with immunoSEQ multiplex PCR; in TCRdb, only in-frame clones are kept and a portion is missing. This sample yields 15,000 to 25,000 clones, of which around four fifths are seen a single time; about an eighth belongs to the top ten. This TCR was recovered from an adult with an advanced solid tumor such as melanoma, head and neck, liver or kidney cancer. V is TRBV7-9 and J is TRBJ1-2; no reliable D call. The sample here was CD4+ or CD8+ T cells sorted from blood, taken in a trial of the OX40 agonist ivuxolimab. The chain's CDR3 is CASSLGTALGYGYTF. CDR3 bases: TGTGCCAGCAGCTTAGGAACGGCCCTGGGCTATGGCTACACCTTC.